This T cell receptor beta chain was documented in a study of cytomegalovirus exposure and HLA in healthy donors. General observations from the study: Links to common viral pathogens appeared, in a later analysis, for several of the most significant clusters. Later analysis showed TCR association rates varying by HLA locus, highest for DRB1 and lowest for HLA-C.

Trimming cost V 6 bases and J 3 bases; bases outside gene matches: 6. In germline, CDR1 is LGHNT, CDR2 FRNRAP. This CDR3 is built from 15 residues. Details on this clone: Its antigen is undetermined.

PCR used 60 Vbeta primers and 13 Jbeta primers. The assay was immunoSEQ multiplex PCR, and TCRdb's table has in-frame clones only and misses some. The table records more than 85,000 clones, 70% to 80% of them present only once. Sequencing was performed on PBMCs. This chain links TRBV12-5 with TRBJ2-7; 12 bases map to TRBD2. The source of this sequence is a man between 35 and 55 years old in good health and CMV-seronegative. The CDR3 here is CASGRRLAGVYEQYF. Here the CDR3 DNA reads TGTGCTAGTGGCCGCCGACTAGCGGGAGTCTACGAGCAGTACTTC.